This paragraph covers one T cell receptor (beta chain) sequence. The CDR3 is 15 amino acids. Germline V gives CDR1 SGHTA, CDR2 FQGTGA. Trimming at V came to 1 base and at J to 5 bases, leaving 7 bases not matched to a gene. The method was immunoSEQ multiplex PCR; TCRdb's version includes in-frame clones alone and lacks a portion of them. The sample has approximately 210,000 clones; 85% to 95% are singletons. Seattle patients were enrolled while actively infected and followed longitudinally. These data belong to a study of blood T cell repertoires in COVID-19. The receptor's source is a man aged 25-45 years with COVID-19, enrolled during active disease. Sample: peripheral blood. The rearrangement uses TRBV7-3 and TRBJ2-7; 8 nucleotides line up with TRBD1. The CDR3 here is CASSLSGQGTDEQYF. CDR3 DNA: TGTGCCAGCAGCTTAAGCGGACAGGGTACCGACGAGCAGTACTTC.